This TCR beta chain was sequenced for a study of T-cell memory formation after mild COVID-19. The CDR3 has 14 residues. Losses at the gene ends were 7 bases for V and 4 bases for J; bases not matched to a gene: 7. Germline V gene data show CDR1 as LNHDA and CDR2 as SQIVND (reference sequence). MiXCR, applied by TCRdb to the 5' RACE reads, yields one record per CDR3 protein. The sample contains about 250,000 distinct CDR3 sequences, about 16% of which appear only once. Sequencing input: PBMCs or a T cell subset sorted from them (not recorded which). This clonotype was obtained from an adult woman who had mild COVID-19 (a few samples of this study predate the infection). Cell type and time point are not known. V and J are TRBV19 and TRBJ1-1; 9 bases align to TRBD1. This CDR3 is CASTILQGATEAFF. The CDR3 DNA is TGTGCCAGTACCATATTACAGGGGGCCACTGAAGCTTTCTTT.